This TCR beta chain stems from a study of CD8 T cells in ankylosing spondylitis. Study-wide points: Reported data indicate significant enrichment of disease-linked clones within matched ankylosing spondylitis synovial fluid.

Quantitative barcoded 5'-RACE was used to prepare TCR beta libraries. TCRdb redid the calling of the 5' RACE reads with MiXCR, one entry per CDR3 protein. The sample has 200,000 to 300,000 distinct CDR3 sequences, approximately 11% seen once. V lost 5 bases to trimming and J lost 7 bases, with 17 bases between them. The CDR3 has 14 amino acids. Germline CDR1 reads DFQATT; CDR2 reads SNEGSKA (reference sequence). This clonotype occurred many times. Its antigen remains unknown. The receptor comes from a male donor with ankylosing spondylitis or in good health (not recorded which). The chain has TRBV20-1 and TRBJ1-4; a possible D gene is TRBD1 (5 bases). Sequenced input: blood, either unsorted or a sorted T cell fraction (not recorded which). The CDR3 sequence: CSAPRPSQGEKLFF. CDR3 sequence (DNA): TGCAGTGCTCCTCGACCGAGTCAGGGTGAAAAACTGTTTTTT.